This TCR beta chain derives from a study of human thymus T cells. Study-wide findings and caveats: Thymic and blood repertoires showed apparently biased V and J gene usage.

With respect to this clone: Its antigen remains unknown.

Data came from immunoSEQ multiplex PCR; TCRdb stores just in-frame clones and leaves some out. The table includes about 46,000 clones, just under 95% detected once. Half of the eight donors gave about 0.45-1 mL blood during surgery. No fixed cell number was used; all available blood leukocytes supplied DNA. Germline CDR1 is SGHRS and CDR2 is YFSETQ. The ends were cut back, 3 bases at V and 1 base at J, with 9 bases in the middle. The CDR3 length is 14 residues. This TCR derives from a girl under three years old with a congenital heart defect but otherwise immunologically healthy. Sequencing used blood. This chain connects TRBV5-1 to TRBJ2-3, with D possibly TRBD2 on 5 matching bases. DNA of the CDR3: TGCGCCAGCAGCTGGGAGACTGGCACAGATACGCAGTATTTT. Translation gives CASSWETGTDTQYF.